This TCR beta chain was found in a study of cytomegalovirus exposure and HLA in healthy donors. Study-level results: Most TCR sequences showed up rarely, but some public TCRs showed up in many donors. CMV serostatus stood as the only immune exposure information on hand. In a later analysis, across HLA loci, associated TCR counts were highest for DRB1, lowest for HLA-C.

PCR was performed using 60 Vbeta and 13 Jbeta primers. The repertoire was sequenced with immunoSEQ multiplex PCR; TCRdb's copy has only in-frame clones and lacks some. The sample lists some 210,000 clones, 70% to 85% occurring once. CDR3 length equals 13 residues. V lost 8 bases, J lost 0 bases, and 1 base stayed unmatched. Per the germline V gene, CDR1 is MNHNY and CDR2 is SVGAGI (reference sequence). Healthy individuals who donated bone marrow served as the donors. This clone is a singleton in its sample. Antigen: not known. The sequence derives from a male donor in good health and CMV-seronegative. The chain uses TRBV6-6 and TRBJ1-1; TRBD1 agrees at 9 bases. The sequencing sample was made of PBMCs. CDR3: CASGDRVNTEAFF. The CDR3 DNA sequence: TGTGCCAGCGGGGACAGGGTGAACACTGAAGCTTTCTTT.